These 18 T cell receptor beta chains were sequenced from one sample in a study of early stage breast cancer tumors. Sequenced by immunoSEQ multiplex PCR; TCRdb stores in-frame clones only, minus some. The data hold around 31,000 clones, with roughly four fifths observed a single time. The sequenced material came from breast tumor tissue. Source of these receptors: a person aged 30-39 years with breast cancer.

This clone turned up a few times. This rearrangement joins TRBV5-1 to TRBJ2-7; TRBD2 might be the D (5 bases). Germline loops: CDR1 SGHRS, CDR2 YFSETQ. V shed 4 bases and J shed 3 bases, with 5 bases lying between them. CDR3 length: 11 residues. The CDR3 DNA is TGCGCCAGCAGCGGAGGCTACGAGCAGTACTTC. Amino acids: CASSGGYEQYF.

The chain couples TRBV5-5 to TRBJ1-2, with TRBD1 matching over 9 bases. Germline CDR1 is SGHKS and CDR2 is YYEKEE (reference sequence). The CDR3 sequence is 17 residues long. V dropped 1 base and J dropped 5; count of bases not matched to a gene: 12. The CDR3 DNA sequence: TGTGCCAGCAGCTTGCCCCCTCCGCCGGGACAGGGATATGGCTACACCTTC. This translates into CASSLPPPPGQGYGYTF.

The chain is built from TRBV5-1 and TRBJ2-4; D is possibly TRBD1 (6 bases). CDR1 SGHRS and CDR2 YFSETQ come from the germline V gene. This CDR3 region has 14 residues. Between the trimmed V and J ends, which lost 0 bases and 8 bases, there was a span of 12 bases. CDR3 bases: TGCGCCAGCAGCTTGGCACAGGGCCGGGACATTCAGTACTTC. Translation: CASSLAQGRDIQYF.

This clone has only a few counts. V gene TRBV7-9 combines with J gene TRBJ1-1; D is unresolved. This CDR3 is 15 amino acids long. Trimming pared 5 bases from V and 4 bases from J, leaving 17 bases between. The germline V gene has CDR1 SEHNR and CDR2 FQNEAQ (reference sequence). DNA of the CDR3: TGTGCCAGCAGCACCAAGGTGGCAGGCTCCACTGAAGCTTTCTTT. As protein: CASSTKVAGSTEAFF.

Only a few counts were recorded for this clone. In DNA, the CDR3 is TGCGCCAGCAGCCAAGGAAGGGACTACTTGCTGAACACTGAAGCTTTCTTT. Protein product: CASSQGRDYLLNTEAFF. V and J are TRBV4-1 and TRBJ1-1, with a possible D match to TRBD1 (5 bases). The germline V gene has CDR1 MGHRA and CDR2 YSYEKL. V was pared by 1 base and J by 0 bases, with 15 bases between. The CDR3 totals 17 residues.

This clone was counted a few times. The chain employs TRBV30 and TRBJ2-3, with D tentatively TRBD2 (5 bases). Germline assignment: CDR1 GTSNPN and CDR2 SVGIG (reference sequence). This CDR3 comprises 15 residues. Deletions cut 4 bases from V and 3 bases from J, with 17 bases between. This CDR3 is CAWTPIPTRTDTQYF. The CDR3, as DNA: TGTGCCTGGACCCCGATCCCCACTAGGACAGATACGCAGTATTTT.

The chain couples TRBV5-1 to TRBJ1-1; the D gene is possibly TRBD1 (5 bases). Trimming pared 2 bases from V and 5 bases from J, leaving 10 bases between. The CDR3 is made up of 13 amino acids. The germline gives CDR1 SGHRS, CDR2 YFSETQ. CDR3 nucleotide sequence: TGCGCCAGCAGCTTCGGGGACGGGACTGAAGCTTTCTTT. Its protein product is CASSFGDGTEAFF.

The chain joins TRBV30 to TRBJ2-7; unclear D gene. CDR1 and CDR2 (germline): GTSNPN, SVGIG (reference sequence). The CDR3 has 15 amino acids. The V gene lost 3 bases and the J gene lost 3 bases, with 18 bases spanning the gap. Here the CDR3 reads CAWSDLPGIGYEQYF. CDR3 nucleotide sequence: TGTGCCTGGAGCGACTTACCGGGTATAGGCTACGAGCAGTACTTC.

The gene calls are TRBV5-1 and TRBJ2-3; D is uncertain. The germline V gene encodes CDR1 SGHRS and CDR2 YFSETQ. The CDR3 extends over 15 amino acids. Trimming pared 3 bases from V and 4 bases from J, leaving 15 bases between. In DNA form, the CDR3 reads TGCGCCAGCAGCTCTCTGTGGGGTAGGGCAGATACGCAGTATTTT. It is translated as CASSSLWGRADTQYF.

The chain joins TRBV6-4 to TRBJ2-3, with 13 bases aligning to TRBD2. Germline V gene data show CDR1 as MRHNA and CDR2 as SNTAGT. The CDR3 has 16 amino acids. V lost 2 bases, J lost 2 bases, and 1 base stayed unmatched. The CDR3 spells CASSDGLAGDTDTQYF. In DNA, the CDR3 is TGTGCCAGCAGTGACGGACTAGCGGGAGACACAGATACGCAGTATTTT.

This chain connects TRBV9 to TRBJ2-1, with unresolved D. The CDR3 runs to 12 residues. Trimming stripped 0 bases from V and 7 bases from J, with 5 bases between. In germline, CDR1 is SGDLS, CDR2 YYNGEE. CDR3 in amino acids: CASSVDLNEQFF. For the CDR3, the DNA is TGTGCCAGCAGCGTAGATCTTAATGAGCAGTTCTTC.

This rearrangement joins TRBV2 to TRBJ2-1; 12 nucleotides match TRBD2. The junction had 3 bases not matched to a gene; V was cut back by 6 bases and J by 3 bases. The CDR3 extends over 15 amino acids. Germline loops: CDR1 SNHLY, CDR2 FYNNEI. The CDR3 region is CASSLLAGGYNEQFF. The CDR3 DNA reads TGTGCCAGCAGCTTACTAGCGGGGGGCTACAATGAGCAGTTCTTC.

This clone occurred a few times. The rearrangement joins TRBV6-4 to TRBJ2-3; 10 bases fit TRBD2. J lost 3 bases, V lost 3 bases, and 6 bases had no gene match. CDR3 size: 16 residues. Looked up from germline, CDR1 is MRHNA and CDR2 is SNTAGT. CDR3 protein: CASSEQREGGTDTQYF. CDR3 coding DNA: TGTGCCAGCAGTGAGCAGCGGGAGGGAGGGACAGATACGCAGTATTTT.

This clone occurred a few times. The DNA of the CDR3 is TGTGCCAGCTCCTCCAGCGGGAGGCCGTACAATGAGCAGTTCTTC. It yields the protein CASSSSGRPYNEQFF. V gene TRBV7-9 combines with J gene TRBJ2-1, with 9 positions matching TRBD2. The CDR3 sequence is 15 residues long. V lost 8 bases and J lost 4; bases outside the gene matches: 9. Germline V lookup: CDR1 SEHNR, CDR2 FQNEAQ (reference sequence).

The chain has TRBV6-5 and TRBJ2-2; TRBD2 matches at 13 bases. J lost 8 bases, V lost 6 bases, and 3 bases had no gene match. Germline lookup yields CDR1 MNHEY and CDR2 SVGAGI. This CDR3 spans 14 amino acids. This CDR3 is CASSRLAGGGELFF. The CDR3, as DNA: TGTGCCAGCAGCCGACTAGCGGGAGGTGGGGAGCTGTTTTTT.

The chain recombines TRBV12-5 with TRBJ2-1; the D gene is possibly TRBD2 (5 bases). Germline V gene lookup returns CDR1 LGHNT and CDR2 FRNRAP. The CDR3 is made up of 13 amino acids. The V and J ends lost 3 bases and 8 bases respectively, with 11 bases between them. The CDR3 DNA is TGTGCTAGTGGTTTAAGTGGGAGCTATGAGCAGTTCTTC. As protein: CASGLSGSYEQFF. Together with reference TRBV12-5 and TRBJ2-1, the CDR3 gives the full variable domain: DARVTQTPRHKVTEMGQEVTMRCQPILGHNTVFWYRQTMMQGLELLAYFRNRAPLDDSGMPKDRFSAEMPDATLATLKIQPSEPRDSAVYFCASGLSGSYEQFFGPGTRLTVL.

This clone turned up a few times. V gene TRBV5-6 combines with J gene TRBJ1-2, with D unclear. CDR3 size: 15 residues. V dropped 0 bases and J dropped 1 base, with 10 bases sitting between them. CDR1 is SGHDT and CDR2 is YYEEEE in the germline V gene. CDR3 sequence: CASSLGPVGNYGYTF. In DNA form, the CDR3 reads TGTGCCAGCAGCTTGGGGCCTGTGGGTAACTATGGCTACACCTTC.

The chain has TRBV7-8 and TRBJ2-4; no definite D call. This CDR3 is 13 amino acids long. The ends were cut back, 3 bases at V and 5 bases at J, with 8 bases in the middle. Germline values: CDR1 SGHVS, CDR2 FQNEAQ. In nucleotides, the CDR3 is TGTGCCAGCAGCTTTGGACGGGAAAACATTCAGTACTTC. As protein: CASSFGRENIQYF.